This T cell receptor (beta chain) was identified in a study of post-analysis software for immune sequencing data. Turning to the study itself: Relapsing-remitting, secondary progressive and progressive-relapsing forms made up the multiple sclerosis disease courses. Study outcomes and limitations: The study found TRBV5-6, TRBV5-1 and TRBV20-1 among about 5 TRBV segments more frequent in patients than controls. Controls' normalized Chao1 diversity significantly exceeded that of multiple sclerosis patients. The authors found that F measure strongly co-clustered same-batch samples.

V gave up 3 bases and J gave up 14 bases; unmatched junction bases: 5. CDR3 length: 11 amino acids. The germline V gene encodes CDR1 DFQATT and CDR2 SNEGSKA (reference sequence). The authors incorporated unique molecular identifiers into the TCR beta cDNA libraries. TCRdb processed the PCR reads anew with MiXCR; each CDR3 protein has one entry. Among 400,000 to 500,000 distinct CDR3 sequences, 35% to 45% were seen once, and the ten largest hold 7.6%. To note about this clonotype: The target antigen is unknown.

The receptor comes from a girl aged 2-15 years with multiple sclerosis. The chain employs TRBV20-1 and TRBJ2-1, with 9 positions matching TRBD2. Sequenced input: blood. CDR3 sequence (DNA): TGCAGTGCTAGTCCGGGACTAGCTAAGTTCTTC. Protein: CSASPGLAKFF.